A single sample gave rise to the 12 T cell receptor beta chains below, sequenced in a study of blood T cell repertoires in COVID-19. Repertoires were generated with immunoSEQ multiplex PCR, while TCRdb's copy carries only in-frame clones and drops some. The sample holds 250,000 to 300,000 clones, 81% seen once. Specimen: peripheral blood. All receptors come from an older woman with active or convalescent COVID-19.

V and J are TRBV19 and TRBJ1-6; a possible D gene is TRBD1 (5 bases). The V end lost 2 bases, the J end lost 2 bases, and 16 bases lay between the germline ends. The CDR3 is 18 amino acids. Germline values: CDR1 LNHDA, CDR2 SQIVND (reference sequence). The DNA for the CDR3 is TGTGCCAGTAGTATATACAACAGCCCAGGGACCTATAATTCACCCCTCCACTTT. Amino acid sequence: CASSIYNSPGTYNSPLHF. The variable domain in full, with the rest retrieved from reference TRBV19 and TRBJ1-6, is DGGITQSPKYLFRKEGQNVTLSCEQNLNHDAMYWYRQDPGQGLRLIYYSQIVNDFQKGDIAEGYSVSREKKESFPLTVTSAQKNPTAFYLCASSIYNSPGTYNSPLHFGNGTRLTVT.

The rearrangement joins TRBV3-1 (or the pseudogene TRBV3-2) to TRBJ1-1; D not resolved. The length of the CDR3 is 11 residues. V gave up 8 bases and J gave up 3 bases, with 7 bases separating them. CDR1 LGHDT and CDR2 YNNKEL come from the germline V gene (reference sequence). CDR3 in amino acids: CASLGDTEAFF. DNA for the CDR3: TGTGCCAGCCTCGGGGACACTGAAGCTTTCTTT.

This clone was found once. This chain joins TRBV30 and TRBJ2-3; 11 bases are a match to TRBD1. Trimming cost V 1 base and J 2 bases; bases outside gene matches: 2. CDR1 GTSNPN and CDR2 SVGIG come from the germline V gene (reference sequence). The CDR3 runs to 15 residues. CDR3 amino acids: CAWSEGQGATDTQYF. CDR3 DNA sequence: TGTGCCTGGAGTGAAGGACAGGGGGCCACAGATACGCAGTATTTT.

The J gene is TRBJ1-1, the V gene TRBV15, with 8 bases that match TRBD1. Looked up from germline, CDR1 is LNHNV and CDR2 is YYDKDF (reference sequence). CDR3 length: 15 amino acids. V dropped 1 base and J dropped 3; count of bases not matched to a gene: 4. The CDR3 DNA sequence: TGTGCCACCAGCAGAGCTGACAGGGGTGACACTGAAGCTTTCTTT. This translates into CATSRADRGDTEAFF.

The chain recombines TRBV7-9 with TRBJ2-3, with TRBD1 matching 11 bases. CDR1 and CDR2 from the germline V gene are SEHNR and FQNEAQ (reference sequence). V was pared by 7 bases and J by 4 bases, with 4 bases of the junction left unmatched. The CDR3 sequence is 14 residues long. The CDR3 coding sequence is TGTGCCAGCAAGGGACAGGGGGTCTCAGATACGCAGTATTTT. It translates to CASKGQGVSDTQYF.

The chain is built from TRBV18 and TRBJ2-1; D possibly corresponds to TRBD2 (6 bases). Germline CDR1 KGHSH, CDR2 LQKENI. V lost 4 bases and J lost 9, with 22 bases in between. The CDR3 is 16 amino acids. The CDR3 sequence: CASSRPGLPLEGEQFF. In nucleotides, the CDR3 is TGTGCCAGCTCACGGCCGGGACTTCCCCTAGAGGGTGAGCAGTTCTTC.

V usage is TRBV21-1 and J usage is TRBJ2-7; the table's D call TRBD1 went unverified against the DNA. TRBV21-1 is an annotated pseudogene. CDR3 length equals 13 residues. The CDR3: CASSTTGLYEQYF. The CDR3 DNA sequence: TGTGCCAGCAGTACCACAGGGTTGTACGAGCAGTACTTC.

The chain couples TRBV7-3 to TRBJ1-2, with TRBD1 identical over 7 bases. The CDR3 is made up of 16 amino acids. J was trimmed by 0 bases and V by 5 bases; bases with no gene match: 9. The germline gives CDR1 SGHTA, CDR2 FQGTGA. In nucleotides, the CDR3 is TGTGCCAGCAGCCCCGGGACAGCCCACTCTAACTATGGCTACACCTTC. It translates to CASSPGTAHSNYGYTF.

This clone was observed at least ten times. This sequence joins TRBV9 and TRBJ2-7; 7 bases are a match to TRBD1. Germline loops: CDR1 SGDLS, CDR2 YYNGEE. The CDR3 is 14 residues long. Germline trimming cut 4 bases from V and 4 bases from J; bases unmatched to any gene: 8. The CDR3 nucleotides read TGTGCCAGCAGCACTGGGACAGCCCCTTACGAGCAGTACTTC. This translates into CASSTGTAPYEQYF.

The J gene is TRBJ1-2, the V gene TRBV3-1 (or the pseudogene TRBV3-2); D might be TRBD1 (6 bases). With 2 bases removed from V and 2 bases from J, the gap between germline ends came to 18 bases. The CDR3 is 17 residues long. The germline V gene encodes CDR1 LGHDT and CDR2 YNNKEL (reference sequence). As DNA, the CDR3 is TGTGCCAGCAGCCAATGGGGGGGGGACACTTCAAACTATGGCTACACCTTC. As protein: CASSQWGGDTSNYGYTF.

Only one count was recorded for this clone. The CDR3 coding sequence is TGTGCCAGCAGCCAAGACCCGGCCCTACAGGGTGAGGAGCAGTTCTTC. Its protein product is CASSQDPALQGEEQFF. V and J are TRBV4-2 and TRBJ2-1; a weak D match, TRBD1 (6 bases). Trimming stripped 0 bases from V and 10 bases from J, with 19 bases between. Germline V lookup: CDR1 LGHNA, CDR2 YNFKEQ. The CDR3 extends over 16 amino acids.

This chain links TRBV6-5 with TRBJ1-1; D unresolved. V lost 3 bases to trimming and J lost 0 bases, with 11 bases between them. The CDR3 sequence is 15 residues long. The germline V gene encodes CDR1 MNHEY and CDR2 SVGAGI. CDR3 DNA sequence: TGTGCCAGCAGTTATAGTGGTCCTATGAACACTGAAGCTTTCTTT. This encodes CASSYSGPMNTEAFF.